The 13 T cell receptor beta chains presented below share a single source sample, sequenced in a study of shared clonotypes between healthy human individuals. Here immunoSEQ multiplex PCR was the method, and the copy in TCRdb shows in-frame clones only, minus some. The repertoire holds some 2.3 million clones, with over 90% as singletons. Material for sequencing was naive CD4+ T cells from PBMCs. Subset defined: CD45RA+ positively selected. These receptors originate from a man in his late teens or twenties in good health. Some clones in this sample may be carry-over from other donors' samples.

The chain links TRBV6-6 to TRBJ1-1; D unclear. Germline loops: CDR1 MNHNY, CDR2 SVGAGI (reference sequence). V lost 6 bases, J lost 4 bases, and 12 bases lay in between. There are 13 residues in the CDR3. The CDR3 spells CASSFNGGTEAFF. The CDR3 DNA is TGTGCCAGCAGCTTCAACGGAGGCACTGAAGCTTTCTTT.

The rearrangement links TRBV4-1 to TRBJ2-7; D is unresolved. Germline loops: CDR1 MGHRA, CDR2 YSYEKL. This CDR3 has 19 residues. V was pared by 0 bases and J by 5 bases, with 26 bases between. In DNA form, the CDR3 reads TGCGCCAGCAGCCAAGATATTGGGGTCGGGTCGCTAGTTAGAAACGAGCAGTACTTC. Amino acid sequence: CASSQDIGVGSLVRNEQYF.

The chain is built from TRBV27 and TRBJ2-5; D remains unclear. The CDR3 runs 14 residues. Trimming removed 4 bases at V and 4 bases at J, with 13 bases between. Germline CDR1 reads MNHEY; CDR2 reads SMNVEV (reference sequence). CDR3 coding DNA: TGTGCCAGCAGTTACCTCCCCTGGGGAGAGACCCAGTACTTC. Its protein is CASSYLPWGETQYF.

Comment on this clone: The sample has other DNA sequences that encode this CDR3 too. The V and J genes are TRBV20-1 and TRBJ2-7; no definite D call. CDR1 and CDR2 (germline): DFQATT, SNEGSKA (reference sequence). Trimming removed 3 bases at V and 2 bases at J, with 5 bases between. The CDR3 extends over 11 amino acids. The CDR3 spells CSASRTYEQYF. CDR3 DNA sequence: TGCAGTGCTAGTCGGACCTACGAGCAGTACTTC.

The chain couples TRBV7-2 to TRBJ1-5, with D maybe TRBD1 (6 bases). V lost 5 bases and J lost 11, with 13 bases in between. The CDR3 is 12 amino acids. Looked up from germline, CDR1 is SGHTA and CDR2 is FQGNSA. CDR3 in DNA: TGTGCCAGCAGCCAAGGCCCAGGGGCCCAGCATTTT. It yields the protein CASSQGPGAQHF. The full variable domain, its missing parts supplied by reference TRBV7-2 and TRBJ1-5, is GAGVSQSPSNKVTEKGKDVELRCDPISGHTALYWYRQSLGQGLEFLIYFQGNSAPDKSGLPSDRFSAERTGGSVSTLTIQRTQQEDSAVYLCASSQGPGAQHFGDGTRLSIL.

Only one count was recorded for this clone. The identical CDR3 is also encoded by other nucleotide sequences in the sample. CDR3 protein: CASTLGGYEQYF. The CDR3 region has the DNA TGTGCCAGCACCCTGGGGGGCTACGAGCAGTACTTC. The chain is built from TRBV28 and TRBJ2-7, with a weak D call TRBD2 (6 bases). Deletions cut 7 bases from V and 3 bases from J, with 10 bases between. Germline CDR1 MDHEN, CDR2 SYDVKM. The CDR3 is 12 amino acids.

The rearrangement joins TRBV4-3 to TRBJ2-1, with 8 bases aligning to TRBD2. J was trimmed by 2 bases and V by 0 bases; bases with no gene match: 6. The CDR3 covers 17 residues. CDR1 and CDR2 (germline): LGHNA, YSLEER. The CDR3 nucleotides are TGCGCCAGCAGCCAAGATCCGGCGGGAGGCCCCTACAATGAGCAGTTCTTC. This translates into CASSQDPAGGPYNEQFF.

This clone turned up a few times. The V gene is TRBV27, the J gene TRBJ1-2; D gene uncertain. The CDR3 loop spans 14 amino acids. Per the germline V gene, CDR1 is MNHEY and CDR2 is SMNVEV (reference sequence). V was pared by 0 bases and J by 2 bases, with 7 bases between. CDR3 in amino acids: CASSLSSRNYGYTF. CDR3 DNA sequence: TGTGCCAGCAGTTTATCGAGCAGAAACTATGGCTACACCTTC.

As DNA, the CDR3 is TGTGCCAGTAGTCGTAGGTCTCAGGGCCTAGTAACGGATAATGAGCAGTTCTTC. Protein: CASSRRSQGLVTDNEQFF. V and J are TRBV19 and TRBJ2-1, with D maybe TRBD1 (5 bases). Between the trimmed V and J ends, which lost 5 bases and 7 bases, there was a span of 27 bases. Per germline, CDR1 LNHDA and CDR2 SQIVND (reference sequence). The CDR3 totals 18 residues.

The CDR3 sequence is CASSPGDAETQYF. CDR3 sequence (DNA): TGTGCCAGCTCACCAGGGGACGCGGAGACCCAGTACTTC. The genes are TRBV18 and TRBJ2-5; D is tentatively TRBD1 or TRBD2 (5 bases each). CDR1 is KGHSH, CDR2 LQKENI, per germline. This CDR3 contains 13 residues. V lost 2 bases, J lost 5 bases, and 9 bases lay in between.

Points on this clone: Other nucleotide sequences from this sample produce the same CDR3. CDR3 bases: TGTGCCAGTGCGGGAGGCCTCTACGAGCAGTACTTC. Translation gives CASAGGLYEQYF. The rearrangement joins TRBV10-3 to TRBJ2-7; 8 bases fit TRBD2. With V trimmed by 10 bases and J by 3 bases, 5 bases remained unmatched. The CDR3 length is 12 residues. From germline, CDR1 is ENHRY and CDR2 SYGVKD.

About this clone itself: The sample contains more than one DNA sequence encoding this CDR3. DNA of the CDR3: TGTGCCAGCAGTGGAGGGCTGAGCAATCAGCCCCAGCATTTT. It specifies CASSGGLSNQPQHF. V is TRBV2 and J is TRBJ1-5, with D hard to call. The CDR3 has 14 amino acids. Germline assignment: CDR1 SNHLY and CDR2 FYNNEI. V lost 4 bases to trimming and J lost 1 base, with 8 bases between them.

The chain employs TRBV5-4 and TRBJ2-1; D is perhaps TRBD2 (5 bases). V was cut by 0 bases and J by 2 bases, with 9 bases left in between. CDR1 is SGHNT, CDR2 YYREEE, per germline (reference sequence). The CDR3 consists of 15 residues. The chain's CDR3 is CASSLARVPYNEQFF. DNA for the CDR3: TGTGCCAGCAGCTTGGCGCGGGTGCCCTACAATGAGCAGTTCTTC.